Listed here are 2 T cell receptor beta chains from one sample, sequenced in a study of T cell changes during pregnancy in multiple sclerosis. The protocol was immunoSEQ multiplex PCR, while the TCRdb copy is restricted to in-frame clones and leaves out a portion. The top ten clones hold about 0.4% of a sample with approximately 31,000 clones, 90% of them seen once. The sequencing used CD4+ T cells from peripheral blood mononuclear cells, collected in the second trimester of pregnancy. The receptor set was obtained from a female donor in good health, enrolled as a control in a pregnancy study.

V is TRBV5-4 and J is TRBJ2-1, with 8 bases fitting TRBD1. Unmatched junction bases numbered 19, after V lost 4 bases and J lost 4 bases. Germline V gene sequence: CDR1 SGHNT, CDR2 YYREEE (reference sequence). The CDR3 runs to 19 residues. The CDR3 is CASSQGASGGKGLYNEQFF. DNA for the CDR3: TGTGCCAGCAGCCAGGGGGCATCGGGCGGGAAAGGCCTGTACAATGAGCAGTTCTTC.

This chain joins TRBV18 and TRBJ2-7; 10 positions agree with TRBD1. The V gene's germline CDR1 is KGHSH and CDR2 LQKENI. The CDR3 is 13 residues long. V dropped 5 bases and J dropped 5; count of bases not matched to a gene: 3. The CDR3 protein is CASSDRGLDEQYF. The CDR3 region has the DNA TGTGCCAGCTCAGACAGGGGGCTCGACGAGCAGTACTTC.